The 4 T cell receptor beta chains reported below all come from one sample, sequenced in a study of beta chain features in type 1 diabetes. General study results and limits: Moderate but significant shortening of TCRB CDR3s was recorded in all four CD4+ subsets from Type 1 diabetes patients.

Antigens for these TCRs are unknown. The study reverse transcribed the entire isolated RNA, so it sequenced expressed TCRB transcripts. Sequencing used immunoSEQ multiplex PCR; TCRdb keeps in-frame clones, though not all of them. Of 50,000 to 65,000 clones in the sample, roughly 39% were seen once. Sequencing was performed on Tregs from blood. These receptors came from a man aged 25-40 years with type 1 diabetes.

The chain recombines TRBV6-1 with TRBJ2-7; 7 bases map to TRBD2. Germline-derived CDR1 and CDR2 are MNHNS and SASEGT. V lost 7 bases, J lost 3 bases, and 6 bases stayed unmatched. The CDR3 spans 13 residues. CDR3 sequence (DNA): TGTGCCAGCACTCGGGGGGTTTACTACGAGCAGTACTTC. It specifies CASTRGVYYEQYF.

This clone was picked up one time. The chain links TRBV5-1 to TRBJ2-3, with D possibly being TRBD1 (5 bases). The CDR3 is 12 amino acids. In germline, CDR1 is SGHRS, CDR2 YFSETQ. V was trimmed by 4 bases and J by 7 bases, leaving 10 bases between them. This chain's CDR3 is CASSLDIYTQYF. CDR3 DNA: TGCGCCAGCAGCCTGGACATTTATACGCAGTATTTT. Supplemented by reference TRBV5-1 and TRBJ2-3, the full variable domain reads KAGVTQTPRYLIKTRGQQVTLSCSPISGHRSVSWYQQTPGQGLQFLFEYFSETQRNKGNFPGRFSGRQFSNSRSEMNVSTLELGDSALYLCASSLDIYTQYFGPGTRLTVL.

This clone occurred many times. The CDR3 nucleotides are TGTGCCAGCAGCGAGACAGGGGACGAGCAGTACTTC. This codes for CASSETGDEQYF. V usage is TRBV7-9 and J usage is TRBJ2-7; TRBD1 matches at 8 bases. Looked up from germline, CDR1 is SEHNR and CDR2 is FQNEAQ (reference sequence). J lost 5 bases, V lost 5 bases, and 2 bases had no gene match. This CDR3 spans 12 amino acids.

This clone was observed a handful of times. The CDR3 here is CASSFTSGSRNEQFF. The CDR3 DNA reads TGTGCCAGCAGCTTTACTAGCGGGAGTAGAAATGAGCAGTTCTTC. The chain carries TRBV7-2 and TRBJ2-1, with 11 bases that match TRBD2. The CDR3 contains 15 residues. Per germline, CDR1 SGHTA and CDR2 FQGNSA. V shed 3 bases, J shed 7 bases, and the junction held 5 bases outside the gene matches.